This T cell receptor (beta chain) originates from a study of T-cell memory formation after mild COVID-19. TCRdb re-called the 5' RACE reads through MiXCR, storing one row per CDR3 protein. The sample lists approximately 260,000 distinct CDR3 sequences, 15% to 20% occurring once. The sample holds many counts of this clonotype. The CDR3 is 17 residues long. Unmatched junction bases numbered 12, after V lost 4 bases and J lost 0 bases. Per the germline V gene, CDR1 is SGHRS and CDR2 is YFSETQ. The sequencing sample was made of PBMCs or a T cell subset sorted from them (not recorded which). The rearrangement uses TRBV5-1 and TRBJ1-1, with 7 bases lining up with TRBD1. The sequence derives from a young man who had mild COVID-19 (a few samples of this study predate the infection). Cell type and time point are not known. CDR3 protein: CASSAPPGQPMNTEAFF. The CDR3 nucleotides read TGCGCCAGCAGCGCCCCACCGGGACAGCCGATGAACACTGAAGCTTTCTTT.